The next 15 T cell receptor beta chains were all read from a single sample in a study of blood T cell repertoires in COVID-19. TCRdb's table, derived via immunoSEQ multiplex PCR, lists solely in-frame clones and lacks some. The profile shows about 190,000 clones, approximately 88% of them singletons. The sequenced sample consisted of peripheral blood. The source of these receptors is a middle-aged man with acute or convalescent COVID-19.

This clone occurred once. The chain is built from TRBV19 and TRBJ2-4; TRBD1 matches 10 bases. In germline, CDR1 is LNHDA, CDR2 SQIVND (reference sequence). There are 19 residues in the CDR3. Unmatched junction bases numbered 16, after V lost 7 bases and J lost 1 base. The CDR3 DNA is TGTGCCAGTACTCCTGGGGGGACAGGGGAGTATTGGGCCAAAAACATTCAGTACTTC. This sequence encodes CASTPGGTGEYWAKNIQYF.

The rearrangement links TRBV28 to TRBJ2-7; D gene ambiguous. V lost 3 bases and J lost 6, with 15 bases in between. This CDR3 contains 14 residues. CDR1 and CDR2 from the germline V gene are MDHEN and SYDVKM. CDR3 coding DNA: TGTGCCAGCAGTTTCAGAGGTTTTCTCGCCGAGCAGTACTTC. This sequence encodes CASSFRGFLAEQYF.

The chain recombines TRBV6-7 with TRBJ2-2, with 10 bases fitting TRBD2. TRBV6-7 belongs to the ORF category, with a function that is uncertain. The ends lost 9 bases at V and 3 bases at J; junction bases unmatched: 7. The CDR3 totals 15 residues. The chain's CDR3 is CARGVLAGYTGELFF. The CDR3 DNA reads as TGTGCCAGGGGGGTACTAGCGGGGTACACCGGGGAGCTGTTTTTT.

CDR3 bases: TGTGCCAGCAGCTGGACAGGAAGGGACAGCACAGATACGCAGTATTTT. It codes for CASSWTGRDSTDTQYF. The J gene is TRBJ2-3, the V gene TRBV28; TRBD1 agrees at 7 bases. The CDR3 has 16 residues. V gave up 6 bases and J gave up 0 bases; unmatched junction bases: 9. From germline, CDR1 is MDHEN and CDR2 SYDVKM.

The V call is TRBV19, the J call TRBJ2-3; 9 bases are a match to TRBD2. Germline V gene data show CDR1 as LNHDA and CDR2 as SQIVND (reference sequence). With 5 bases clipped from V and 0 bases from J, the junction kept 3 bases outside the gene matches. This CDR3 has 15 residues. CDR3 nucleotide sequence: TGTGCCAGTAGTGACCTAGCGGGGAGCACAGATACGCAGTATTTT. Encoded protein: CASSDLAGSTDTQYF.

In its sample, this clone was seen once. The rearrangement joins TRBV4-3 to TRBJ1-1, with a weak D call TRBD1 (6 bases). The germline V and J ends were trimmed by 6 bases and 6 bases, with 17 bases remaining between them. CDR1 LGHNA and CDR2 YSLEER come from the germline V gene. The CDR3 is 14 residues long. The CDR3 loop reads CASRRGLQGPEAFF. CDR3 coding DNA: TGCGCCAGCAGGAGGGGTCTACAGGGTCCTGAAGCTTTCTTT.

The CDR3 coding sequence is TGTGCCAGCACCGGAGGGAGGGAAGGAGACTACGAGCAGTACTTC. As protein: CASTGGREGDYEQYF. The J gene is TRBJ2-7, the V gene TRBV28, with 7 bases matching TRBD2. This CDR3 comprises 15 residues. V shed 7 bases and J 3 bases; nucleotides not matched to a gene: 12. Germline V gene data show CDR1 as MDHEN and CDR2 as SYDVKM.

V usage is TRBV19 and J usage is TRBJ1-5; tentative D call: TRBD1 (5 bases). In germline, CDR1 is LNHDA, CDR2 SQIVND (reference sequence). V lost 6 bases to trimming and J lost 0 bases, with 15 bases between them. The CDR3 spans 16 residues. CDR3 sequence reads: CASRLGGTYSNQPQHF. The CDR3 region has the DNA TGTGCCAGTAGATTGGGGGGGACCTATAGCAATCAGCCCCAGCATTTT.

This sequence joins TRBV28 and TRBJ1-4; TRBD1 agrees at 9 bases. CDR3 length: 14 amino acids. V trimming: 4 bases; J trimming: 8 bases; junction bases outside the gene matches: 5. Germline CDR1 is MDHEN and CDR2 is SYDVKM. The chain's CDR3 is CASSSTGGGEKLFF. CDR3 bases: TGTGCCAGCAGTTCGACAGGGGGGGGCGAAAAACTGTTTTTT.

The chain joins TRBV5-1 to TRBJ2-7; D might be TRBD1 (6 bases). The CDR3 spans 16 residues. Germline V gene data show CDR1 as SGHRS and CDR2 as YFSETQ. V lost 1 base and J 3 bases, leaving 17 bases between the germline ends. CDR3 coding DNA: TGCGCCAGCAGCTTGACGGCCACAGGGTTGGGCTACGAGCAGTACTTC. Translating gives CASSLTATGLGYEQYF.

This clone showed up just once. The chain joins TRBV9 to TRBJ1-2; D uncertain. The germline V gene encodes CDR1 SGDLS and CDR2 YYNGEE. V was clipped by 4 bases and J by 4 bases, with 11 bases between them. The CDR3 length is 13 residues. CDR3 loop: CASSTTGSYGYTF. The CDR3 DNA follows: TGTGCCAGCAGCACCACCGGGTCCTATGGCTACACCTTC.

The chain carries TRBV5-1 and TRBJ2-5; maybe TRBD2 (6 bases). Trimming took off 5 bases at V and 1 base at J, with 12 bases between the two ends. Germline V gives CDR1 SGHRS, CDR2 YFSETQ. CDR3 length: 14 residues. CDR3 loop: CASREGTSQETQYF. The CDR3 coding sequence is TGCGCCAGCAGGGAGGGGACTTCCCAAGAGACCCAGTACTTC.

In its sample, this clone was seen once. The genes are TRBV10-3 and TRBJ2-3, with 7 nucleotides matching TRBD2. The CDR3 covers 13 residues. Germline V lookup: CDR1 ENHRY, CDR2 SYGVKD. Trimming cost V 6 bases and J 6 bases; bases outside gene matches: 6. CDR3 loop: CAIRGLLRDTQYF. The CDR3 DNA reads as TGTGCCATCAGGGGACTACTTCGGGATACGCAGTATTTT.

The chain is built from TRBV5-4 and TRBJ2-7; D is perhaps TRBD2 (5 bases). The CDR3 is made up of 13 amino acids. V was pared by 0 bases and J by 5 bases, with 9 bases between. Looked up from germline, CDR1 is SGHNT and CDR2 is YYREEE (reference sequence). CDR3 bases: TGTGCCAGCAGCTTGGTCGGGGTCAACGAGCAGTACTTC. This sequence encodes CASSLVGVNEQYF.

The rearrangement joins TRBV6-5 to TRBJ1-4; 9 nucleotides align to TRBD1. J gave up 7 bases and V 0 bases, and 3 bases lay outside the gene matches. Germline CDR1 and CDR2: MNHEY and SVGAGI. The CDR3 extends over 15 amino acids. CDR3 coding DNA: TGTGCCAGCAGTTACTCCGGGACAGGGAGTGAAAAACTGTTTTTT. It specifies CASSYSGTGSEKLFF.